Listed here are 19 T cell receptor beta chains from one sample, sequenced in a study of technical replicates of blood from several donors. Produced via immunoSEQ multiplex PCR; TCRdb's table is partial and in-frame only. The sample has tens of thousands of clones, 94% seen once. Sequencing used T cells isolated from PBMCs. These receptors were obtained from a human donor in good health.

This chain joins TRBV11-3 and TRBJ2-1; maybe TRBD2 (6 bases). The V end lost 5 bases, the J end lost 4 bases, and 12 bases lay between the germline ends. The CDR3 length is 14 residues. Looked up from germline, CDR1 is SGHNT and CDR2 is YENEEA. The CDR3 DNA follows: TGTGCCAGCAGCCTGGGGACTCCTTACAATGAGCAGTTCTTC. This gives the protein CASSLGTPYNEQFF.

The chain links TRBV29-1 to TRBJ2-1; D is possibly TRBD1 (5 bases). The V and J ends lost 7 bases and 8 bases respectively, with 24 bases between them. The germline CDR1 and CDR2 sequences are SQVTM and ANQGSEA. The CDR3 is made up of 15 amino acids. DNA for the CDR3: TGCAGCGCCTGGGCCCGGACGGACCTAGGGGATGAGCAGTTCTTC. Residues: CSAWARTDLGDEQFF.

This clone was counted a single time. The CDR3 reads CASRGTSGGNTGELFF. CDR3 in DNA: TGTGCCAGCAGGGGGACTAGCGGGGGGAACACCGGGGAGCTGTTTTTT. V and J are TRBV9 and TRBJ2-2; 14 bases map to TRBD2. The V gene end was trimmed by 5 bases and the J gene end by 1 base; junction bases not matched to a gene: 1. In germline, CDR1 is SGDLS, CDR2 YYNGEE. CDR3 length: 16 residues.

The rearrangement uses TRBV23-1 and TRBJ2-6, with D tentatively TRBD2 (5 bases). TRBV23-1 is noted as an ORF with a role that remains uncertain. The CDR3 has 16 residues. V lost 7 bases and J lost 2, with 15 bases in between. The CDR3 spells CASTDRDSPGANVLTF. The CDR3 DNA sequence: TGCGCCAGCACGGACCGGGATTCCCCTGGGGCCAACGTCCTGACTTTC.

The chain is built from TRBV5-1 and TRBJ2-7; D is uncertain. Trimming removed 0 bases at V and 2 bases at J, with 6 bases between. Germline assignment: CDR1 SGHRS and CDR2 YFSETQ. The CDR3 contains 13 residues. The CDR3 sequence is CASSLDLAYEQYF. CDR3 coding DNA: TGCGCCAGCAGCTTGGACTTAGCCTACGAGCAGTACTTC. The whole variable domain, filled in from reference TRBV5-1 and TRBJ2-7, reads KAGVTQTPRYLIKTRGQQVTLSCSPISGHRSVSWYQQTPGQGLQFLFEYFSETQRNKGNFPGRFSGRQFSNSRSEMNVSTLELGDSALYLCASSLDLAYEQYFGPGTRLTVT.

The chain carries TRBV7-6 and TRBJ2-7; possible D gene TRBD1, 6 bases. The CDR3 length is 14 residues. CDR1 SGHVS and CDR2 FNYEAQ come from the germline V gene. Trimming stripped 5 bases from V and 2 bases from J, with 13 bases between. The CDR3 sequence is CASSALDRPYEQYF. The CDR3 DNA reads TGTGCCAGCAGCGCACTGGACAGACCCTACGAGCAGTACTTC.

The chain uses TRBV5-1 and TRBJ2-7; 9 bases fit TRBD2. V lost 4 bases to trimming and J lost 5 bases; unmatched junction nucleotides: 10. Per germline, CDR1 SGHRS and CDR2 YFSETQ. The CDR3 has 15 residues. The CDR3 coding sequence is TGCGCCAGCAGCAGAACGGCGGGAGGGCCCCACGAGCAGTACTTC. Translation gives CASSRTAGGPHEQYF. Variable domain in full (rest from reference TRBV5-1 and TRBJ2-7): KAGVTQTPRYLIKTRGQQVTLSCSPISGHRSVSWYQQTPGQGLQFLFEYFSETQRNKGNFPGRFSGRQFSNSRSEMNVSTLELGDSALYLCASSRTAGGPHEQYFGPGTRLTVT.

The rearrangement joins TRBV28 to TRBJ1-1; D may be TRBD1 (6 bases). The CDR3 spans 15 residues. V was trimmed by 2 bases and J by 1 base, leaving 11 bases between them. CDR1 is MDHEN and CDR2 is SYDVKM in the germline V gene. The chain's CDR3 is CASSLGGSGNTEAFF. CDR3 coding DNA: TGTGCCAGCAGTTTAGGGGGCAGCGGGAACACTGAAGCTTTCTTT.

This chain links TRBV5-1 with TRBJ1-5; TRBD1 might be the D (6 bases). Germline CDR1 is SGHRS and CDR2 is YFSETQ. V was shortened by 0 bases and J by 1 base, with 20 bases between the two germline ends. CDR3 length: 19 amino acids. The CDR3 DNA follows: TGCGCCAGCAGCTTGGCACCGTCGTGGAACCAGGGGAGCAATCAGCCCCAGCATTTT. Translation gives CASSLAPSWNQGSNQPQHF.

This rearrangement joins TRBV9 to TRBJ2-2, with TRBD2 matching over 7 bases. Trimming at V came to 3 bases and at J to 1 base, leaving 3 bases not matched to a gene. The CDR3 is made up of 15 amino acids. Germline CDR1 SGDLS, CDR2 YYNGEE. The CDR3 DNA follows: TGTGCCAGCAGCGGGGGGGGATTGAACACCGGGGAGCTGTTTTTT. It encodes CASSGGGLNTGELFF.

This clone showed up just once. The chain employs TRBV5-1 and TRBJ1-1; 9 bases agree with TRBD1. V shed 7 bases and J 5 bases; nucleotides not matched to a gene: 3. Germline V CDR1 and CDR2: SGHRS, YFSETQ. The CDR3 has 12 amino acids. The CDR3 reads CASGTGQTEAFF. CDR3 nucleotide sequence: TGCGCCAGCGGGACAGGGCAAACTGAAGCTTTCTTT. Full variable domain (outside the CDR3, taken from reference TRBV5-1 and TRBJ1-1): KAGVTQTPRYLIKTRGQQVTLSCSPISGHRSVSWYQQTPGQGLQFLFEYFSETQRNKGNFPGRFSGRQFSNSRSEMNVSTLELGDSALYLCASGTGQTEAFFGQGTRLTVV.

V is TRBV6-6 and J is TRBJ2-6, with unresolved D. Trimming pared 7 bases from V and 1 base from J, leaving 5 bases between. This CDR3 has 13 amino acids. In germline, CDR1 is MNHNY, CDR2 SVGAGI (reference sequence). The CDR3 is CASTPSGANVLTF. The CDR3 DNA follows: TGTGCCAGCACCCCGTCTGGGGCCAACGTCCTGACTTTC.

This sequence joins TRBV7-8 and TRBJ1-1; D is uncertain. Trimming removed 6 bases from V and 1 base from J, with 15 bases in between. Germline V gene data show CDR1 as SGHVS and CDR2 as FQNEAQ. There are 15 residues in the CDR3. The chain's CDR3 is CASSSNLNPNTEAFF. CDR3 nucleotides: TGTGCCAGCAGTTCTAACTTGAATCCGAACACTGAAGCTTTCTTT.

This clone was detected only once. The chain couples TRBV5-1 to TRBJ2-5; 8 bases match TRBD1. After removal of 4 bases from V and 5 bases from J, the junction contained 7 bases not matched to a gene. Germline CDR1 is SGHRS and CDR2 is YFSETQ. The CDR3 has 14 residues. CDR3 DNA sequence: TGCGCCAGCAGCCGGGGACAGGCAGGGGAGACCCAGTACTTC. It codes for CASSRGQAGETQYF.

The J gene is TRBJ1-1, the V gene TRBV7-9, with a possible D match to TRBD1 (6 bases). The CDR3 length is 13 residues. Germline CDR1 reads SEHNR; CDR2 reads FQNEAQ (reference sequence). Trimming shortened V by 6 bases and J by 1 base, and 9 bases separated the two germline ends. CDR3 DNA: TGTGCCAGCAGTCGACAGGAGAACACTGAAGCTTTCTTT. Translating gives CASSRQENTEAFF.

The chain employs TRBV5-1 and TRBJ2-7; TRBD2 matches at 9 bases. The germline gives CDR1 SGHRS, CDR2 YFSETQ. The CDR3 runs 16 residues. J gave up 1 base and V 1 base, and 6 bases lay outside the gene matches. The chain's CDR3 is CASSLSAGGLSYEQYF. The CDR3 nucleotides are TGCGCCAGCAGCTTGTCCGCGGGAGGGTTGTCCTACGAGCAGTACTTC.

The chain joins TRBV10-3 to TRBJ2-1, with D maybe TRBD2 (6 bases). The germline gives CDR1 ENHRY, CDR2 SYGVKD. The CDR3 is made up of 16 amino acids. V lost 0 bases and J 4 bases, leaving 13 bases between the germline ends. CDR3 DNA sequence: TGTGCCATCAGTGAGTCTAGCGGACCCTCTTACAATGAGCAGTTCTTC. This gives the protein CAISESSGPSYNEQFF.

The chain uses TRBV5-4 and TRBJ2-6; D remains unclear. Germline V gene lookup returns CDR1 SGHNT and CDR2 YYREEE (reference sequence). The CDR3 consists of 14 residues. V gave up 1 base and J gave up 1 base, with 3 bases separating them. CDR3 region: CASSLLSGANVLTF. The CDR3 coding sequence is TGTGCCAGCAGCTTGTTATCTGGGGCCAACGTCCTGACTTTC. Supplemented by reference TRBV5-4 and TRBJ2-6, the full variable domain reads ETGVTQSPTHLIKTRGQQVTLRCSSQSGHNTVSWYQQALGQGPQFIFQYYREEENGRGNFPPRFSGLQFPNYSSELNVNALELDDSALYLCASSLLSGANVLTFGAGSRLTVL.

The chain is built from TRBV5-1 and TRBJ2-7, with D possibly TRBD1 on 5 matching bases. Germline V gives CDR1 SGHRS, CDR2 YFSETQ. V was trimmed by 7 bases and J by 5 bases, leaving 13 bases between them. This CDR3 contains 12 residues. CDR3 nucleotide sequence: TGCGCCAGCCGCAGGGTCCAAGACGAGCAGTACTTC. This encodes CASRRVQDEQYF.